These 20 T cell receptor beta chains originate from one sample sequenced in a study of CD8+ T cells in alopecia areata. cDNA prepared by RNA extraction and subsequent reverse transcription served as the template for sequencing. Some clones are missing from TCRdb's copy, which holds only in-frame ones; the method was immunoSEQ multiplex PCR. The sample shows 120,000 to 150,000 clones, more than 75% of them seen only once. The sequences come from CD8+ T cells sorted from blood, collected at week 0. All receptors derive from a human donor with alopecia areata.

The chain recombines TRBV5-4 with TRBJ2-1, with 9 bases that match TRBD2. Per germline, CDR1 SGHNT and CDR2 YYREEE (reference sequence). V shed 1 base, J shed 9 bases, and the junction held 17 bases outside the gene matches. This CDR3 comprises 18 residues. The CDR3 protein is CASSLSPSGERGYGEQFF. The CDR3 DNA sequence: TGTGCCAGCAGCTTGAGCCCTAGCGGGGAAAGGGGTTACGGTGAGCAGTTCTTC. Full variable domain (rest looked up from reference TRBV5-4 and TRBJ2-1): ETGVTQSPTHLIKTRGQQVTLRCSSQSGHNTVSWYQQALGQGPQFIFQYYREEENGRGNFPPRFSGLQFPNYSSELNVNALELDDSALYLCASSLSPSGERGYGEQFFGPGTRLTVL.

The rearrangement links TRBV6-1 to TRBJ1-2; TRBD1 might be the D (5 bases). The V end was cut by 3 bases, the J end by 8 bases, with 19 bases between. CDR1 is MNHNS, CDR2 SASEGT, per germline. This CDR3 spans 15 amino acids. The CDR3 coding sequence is TGTGCCAGCAGTGAGCCCCGGCGAGGAGGGGACGGCTACACCTTC. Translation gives CASSEPRRGGDGYTF.

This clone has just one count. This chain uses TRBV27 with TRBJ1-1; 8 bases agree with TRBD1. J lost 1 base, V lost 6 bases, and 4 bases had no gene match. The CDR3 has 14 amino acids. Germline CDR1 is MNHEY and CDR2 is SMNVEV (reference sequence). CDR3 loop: CASRKGQANTEAFF. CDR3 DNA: TGTGCCAGCAGGAAGGGACAGGCGAACACTGAAGCTTTCTTT.

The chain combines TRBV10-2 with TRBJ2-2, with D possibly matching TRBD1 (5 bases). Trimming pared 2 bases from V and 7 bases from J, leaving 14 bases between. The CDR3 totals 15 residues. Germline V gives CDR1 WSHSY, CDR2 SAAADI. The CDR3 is CASSEGALGGGELFF. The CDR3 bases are TGCGCCAGCAGTGAGGGGGCCCTAGGTGGCGGGGAGCTGTTTTTT.

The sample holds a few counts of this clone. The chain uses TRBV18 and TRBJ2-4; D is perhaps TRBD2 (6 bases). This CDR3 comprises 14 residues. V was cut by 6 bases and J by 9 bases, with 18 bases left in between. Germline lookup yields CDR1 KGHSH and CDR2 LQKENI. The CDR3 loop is CASSPESGGSIQYF. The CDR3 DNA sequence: TGTGCCAGCTCGCCAGAAAGCGGAGGGAGCATTCAGTACTTC.

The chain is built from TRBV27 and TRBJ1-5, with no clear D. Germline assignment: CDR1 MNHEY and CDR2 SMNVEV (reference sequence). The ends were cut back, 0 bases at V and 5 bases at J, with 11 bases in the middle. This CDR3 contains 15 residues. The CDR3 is CASSLSVAGDQPQHF. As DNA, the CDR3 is TGTGCCAGCAGTTTATCGGTGGCAGGCGATCAGCCCCAGCATTTT.

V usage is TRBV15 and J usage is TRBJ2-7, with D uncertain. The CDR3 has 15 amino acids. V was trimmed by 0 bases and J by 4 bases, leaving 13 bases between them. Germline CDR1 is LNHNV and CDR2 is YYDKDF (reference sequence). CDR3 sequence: CATSRDSATRYEQYF. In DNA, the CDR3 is TGTGCCACCAGCAGAGATTCGGCTACCCGATACGAGCAGTACTTC.

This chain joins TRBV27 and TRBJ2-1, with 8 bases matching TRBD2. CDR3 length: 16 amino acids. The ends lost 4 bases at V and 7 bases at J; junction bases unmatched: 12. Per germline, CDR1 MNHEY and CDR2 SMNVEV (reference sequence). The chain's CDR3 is CASSSNSGAGTNEQFF. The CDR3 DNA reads TGTGCCAGCAGTTCCAATAGCGGGGCGGGTACAAATGAGCAGTTCTTC.

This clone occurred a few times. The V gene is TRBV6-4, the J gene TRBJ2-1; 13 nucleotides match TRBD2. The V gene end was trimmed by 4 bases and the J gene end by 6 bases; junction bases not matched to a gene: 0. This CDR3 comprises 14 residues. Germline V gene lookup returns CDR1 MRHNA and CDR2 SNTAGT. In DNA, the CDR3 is TGTGCCAGCAGTGGACTAGCGGGGGGCAATGAGCAGTTCTTC. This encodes CASSGLAGGNEQFF.

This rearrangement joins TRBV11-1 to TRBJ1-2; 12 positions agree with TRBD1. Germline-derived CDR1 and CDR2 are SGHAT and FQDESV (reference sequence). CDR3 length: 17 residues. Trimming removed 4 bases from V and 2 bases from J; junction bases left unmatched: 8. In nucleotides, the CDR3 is TGTGCCAGCAGCTCACCGAAGGGGACAGGGGGCAACTATGGCTACACCTTC. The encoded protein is CASSSPKGTGGNYGYTF. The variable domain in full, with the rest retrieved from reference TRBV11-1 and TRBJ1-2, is EAEVAQSPRYKITEKSQAVAFWCDPISGHATLYWYRQILGQGPELLVQFQDESVVDDSQLPKDRFSAERLKGVDSTLKIQPAELGDSAMYLCASSSPKGTGGNYGYTFGSGTRLTVV.

The DNA of the CDR3 is TGTGCCAGCAGTGCTTCGGGTTTGACCTACAATGAGCAGTTCTTC. Translating it yields CASSASGLTYNEQFF. The chain links TRBV2 to TRBJ2-1; D is undetermined. The CDR3 consists of 15 residues. The germline V and J ends were trimmed by 4 bases and 2 bases, with 12 bases remaining between them. Germline V CDR1 and CDR2: SNHLY, FYNNEI.

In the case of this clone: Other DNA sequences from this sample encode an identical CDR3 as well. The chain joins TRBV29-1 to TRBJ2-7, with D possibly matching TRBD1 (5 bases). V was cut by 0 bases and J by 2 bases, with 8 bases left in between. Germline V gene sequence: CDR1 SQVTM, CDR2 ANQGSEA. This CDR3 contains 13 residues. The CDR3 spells CSVEEDRPYEQYF. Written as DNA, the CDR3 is TGCAGCGTTGAAGAAGACAGACCCTACGAGCAGTACTTC.

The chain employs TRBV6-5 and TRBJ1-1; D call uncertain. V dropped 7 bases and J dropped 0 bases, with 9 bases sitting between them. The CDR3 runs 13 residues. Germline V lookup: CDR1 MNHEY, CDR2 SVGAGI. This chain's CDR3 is CASTGVLNTEAFF. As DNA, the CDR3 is TGTGCCAGCACCGGAGTTTTGAACACTGAAGCTTTCTTT.

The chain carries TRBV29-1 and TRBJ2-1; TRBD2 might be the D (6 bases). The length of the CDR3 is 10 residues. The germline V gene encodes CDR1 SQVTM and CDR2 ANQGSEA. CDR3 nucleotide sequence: TGCTGCGGGGAAGGTGATGAGCAGTTCTTC. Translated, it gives CCGEGDEQFF.

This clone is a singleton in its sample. The CDR3 is CASSRLGGREQYF. In nucleotides, the CDR3 is TGCGCCAGCAGCCGATTGGGGGGGCGCGAGCAGTACTTC. V gene TRBV5-1 combines with J gene TRBJ2-7, with D possibly being TRBD2 (7 bases). Germline V lookup: CDR1 SGHRS, CDR2 YFSETQ. Deletions cut 4 bases from V and 6 bases from J, with 14 bases between. CDR3 length: 13 amino acids.

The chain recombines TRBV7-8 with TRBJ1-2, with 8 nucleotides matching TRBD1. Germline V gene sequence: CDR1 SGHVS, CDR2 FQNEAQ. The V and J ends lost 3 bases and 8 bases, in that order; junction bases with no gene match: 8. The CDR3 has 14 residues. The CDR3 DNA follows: TGTGCCAGCAGCTTCCAGGGGGCTTTGCGAGGCTACACCTTC. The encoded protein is CASSFQGALRGYTF.

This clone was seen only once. CDR3 protein: CATTEGTSGTYEQYF. The CDR3 DNA reads as TGTGCCACCACTGAAGGTACTAGCGGGACGTACGAGCAGTACTTC. The gene calls are TRBV15 and TRBJ2-7; 10 nucleotides align to TRBD2. This CDR3 is 15 amino acids long. V was clipped by 7 bases and J by 4 bases; unmatched bases: 10. Germline V gives CDR1 LNHNV, CDR2 YYDKDF (reference sequence).

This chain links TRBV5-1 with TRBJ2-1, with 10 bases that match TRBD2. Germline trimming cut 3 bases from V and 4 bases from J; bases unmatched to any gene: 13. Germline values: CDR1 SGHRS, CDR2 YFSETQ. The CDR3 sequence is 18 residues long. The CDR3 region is CASSSGLAGVALYNEQFF. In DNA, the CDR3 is TGCGCCAGCAGCTCCGGGCTAGCGGGAGTGGCGTTATACAATGAGCAGTTCTTC. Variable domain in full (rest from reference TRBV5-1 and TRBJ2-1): KAGVTQTPRYLIKTRGQQVTLSCSPISGHRSVSWYQQTPGQGLQFLFEYFSETQRNKGNFPGRFSGRQFSNSRSEMNVSTLELGDSALYLCASSSGLAGVALYNEQFFGPGTRLTVL.

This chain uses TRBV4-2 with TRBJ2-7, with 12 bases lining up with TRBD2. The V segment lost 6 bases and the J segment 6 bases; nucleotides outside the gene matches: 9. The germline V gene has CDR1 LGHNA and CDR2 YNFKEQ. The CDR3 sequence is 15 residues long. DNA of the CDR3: TGTGCCAGCAGTGCCCCTAGCGGGGGGGCCGCCGAGCAGTACTTC. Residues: CASSAPSGGAAEQYF.

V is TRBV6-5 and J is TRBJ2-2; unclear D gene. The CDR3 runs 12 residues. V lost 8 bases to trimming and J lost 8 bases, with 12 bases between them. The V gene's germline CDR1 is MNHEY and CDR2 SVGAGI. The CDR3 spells CASGPIGGELFF. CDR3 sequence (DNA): TGTGCCAGCGGTCCCATCGGGGGGGAGCTGTTTTTT.